These 30 T cell receptor beta chains were sequenced from one sample in a study of post-analysis software for immune sequencing data. Overall study findings and caveats: Elevated frequency relative to controls characterized roughly 5 TRBV segments in patients, TRBV5-6, TRBV5-1 and TRBV20-1 among them.

These receptors' antigens are unknown. Included in the TCR beta cDNA libraries were unique molecular identifiers. MiXCR, applied by TCRdb to the PCR reads, yields one record per CDR3 protein. The profile shows under 650,000 distinct CDR3 sequences, roughly two fifths of them singletons. Sequences were obtained from blood. Receptors were obtained from a girl aged 10-17 years with multiple sclerosis.

This clonotype turned up a few times. The CDR3 DNA reads TGTGCCATCAGCCCTGGGGGAGATACGCAGTATTTT. Translating it yields CAISPGGDTQYF. V is TRBV10-3 and J is TRBJ2-3; D might be TRBD1 or TRBD2, each matching 5 bases. Germline assignment: CDR1 ENHRY and CDR2 SYGVKD. The CDR3 consists of 12 residues. Trimming shortened V by 6 bases and J by 5 bases, and 9 bases separated the two germline ends.

The table lists this clonotype with a few counts. V and J are TRBV7-9 and TRBJ2-1; 7 nucleotides line up with TRBD1. Unmatched junction bases numbered 12, after V lost 6 bases and J lost 4 bases. CDR3 size: 16 residues. Germline CDR1 SEHNR, CDR2 FQNEAQ (reference sequence). The CDR3 loop reads CASSRDSSYTYNEQFF. The DNA of the CDR3 is TGTGCCAGCAGTCGGGACAGCTCGTACACTTACAATGAGCAGTTCTTC.

The CDR3 DNA reads as TGTGCCAGCAGTTTAGGTTTTCAACCCCAGCATTTT. Protein: CASSLGFQPQHF. V usage is TRBV12-3 or TRBV12-4 and J usage is TRBJ1-5; no clear D gene. The V and J ends lost 1 base and 10 bases respectively, with 8 bases between them. CDR3 size: 12 residues.

This rearrangement joins TRBV5-5 to TRBJ2-1; possibly TRBD1 for D (5 bases). The germline gives CDR1 SGHKS, CDR2 YYEKEE (reference sequence). V was pared by 0 bases and J by 0 bases, with 10 bases between. The length of the CDR3 is 16 residues. The CDR3 DNA sequence: TGTGCCAGCAGCTTGGTTGGACACCTCTCCTACAATGAGCAGTTCTTC. It specifies CASSLVGHLSYNEQFF.

The chain has TRBV5-1 and TRBJ1-2; no reliable D call. CDR3 length: 16 residues. Looked up from germline, CDR1 is SGHRS and CDR2 is YFSETQ. With 1 base removed from V and 6 bases from J, the gap between germline ends came to 19 bases. The CDR3 DNA reads as TGCGCCAGCAGCTTGTGGATCAATGACGGAATGGATGGCTACACCTTC. Amino acid sequence: CASSLWINDGMDGYTF.

The genes are TRBV2 and TRBJ1-5; D is unclear. Germline loops: CDR1 SNHLY, CDR2 FYNNEI. The CDR3 length is 16 residues. V lost 3 bases, J lost 3 bases, and 15 bases lay in between. CDR3 loop: CASSDDLTEINQPQHF. Written as DNA, the CDR3 is TGTGCCAGCAGTGATGACTTGACCGAAATCAATCAGCCCCAGCATTTT.

The table lists this clonotype with a few counts. This chain connects TRBV10-3 to TRBJ2-1; 12 bases align to TRBD2. The CDR3 loop spans 20 amino acids. CDR1 is ENHRY and CDR2 is SYGVKD in the germline V gene. J lost 0 bases, V lost 5 bases, and 14 bases had no gene match. Here the CDR3 reads CAISQPGLAGKPSSYNEQFF. CDR3 bases: TGTGCCATCAGTCAACCGGGACTAGCGGGTAAGCCCAGCTCCTACAATGAGCAGTTCTTC.

This clonotype was seen only a few times. The rearrangement joins TRBV5-1 to TRBJ1-2, with a tentative D call TRBD1 (6 bases). CDR3 length equals 13 residues. V gave up 5 bases and J gave up 6 bases, with 14 bases separating them. Germline V gene lookup returns CDR1 SGHRS and CDR2 YFSETQ. CDR3 nucleotide sequence: TGCGCCAGCAGGTCACAGGGTGGAGATGGCTACACCTTC. Translating it yields CASRSQGGDGYTF.

This rearrangement joins TRBV9 to TRBJ2-5; 9 positions match TRBD2. The V and J ends lost 5 bases and 4 bases, in that order; junction bases with no gene match: 12. The germline V gene has CDR1 SGDLS and CDR2 YYNGEE. The CDR3 runs 16 residues. The CDR3 DNA reads as TGTGCCAGCAGTGGCGGGGTAGCGGGGGTTCGAGAGACCCAGTACTTC. It is translated as CASSGGVAGVRETQYF.

The J gene is TRBJ2-1, the V gene TRBV6-4, with 7 bases identical to TRBD2. The junction had 6 bases not matched to a gene; V was cut back by 6 bases and J by 1 base. Looked up from germline, CDR1 is MRHNA and CDR2 is SNTAGT. The CDR3 runs to 15 residues. This CDR3 is CASRVAGESYNEQFF. CDR3 sequence (DNA): TGTGCCAGCAGAGTAGCGGGTGAATCCTACAATGAGCAGTTCTTC.

The rearrangement uses TRBV7-9 and TRBJ1-2, with a tentative D call TRBD1 (6 bases). CDR1 and CDR2 from the germline V gene are SEHNR and FQNEAQ (reference sequence). This CDR3 region has 14 residues. V lost 8 bases, J lost 1 base, and 14 bases lay in between. DNA for the CDR3: TGTGCCAGCCGCAATTCGGACAGTAACTATGGCTACACCTTC. Protein: CASRNSDSNYGYTF.

This clonotype was detected a few times. V usage is TRBV6-6 and J usage is TRBJ1-2; D gene unclear. The germline CDR1 and CDR2 sequences are MNHNY and SVGAGI (reference sequence). Trimming pared 2 bases from V and 3 bases from J, leaving 4 bases between. The CDR3 contains 12 residues. The CDR3 spells CASSYGDYGYTF. In DNA form, the CDR3 reads TGTGCCAGCAGTTACGGGGACTATGGCTACACCTTC.

This clonotype was counted at least ten times. The chain recombines TRBV5-6 with TRBJ2-1; D not resolved. Trimming removed 4 bases from V and 9 bases from J, with 11 bases in between. The CDR3 extends over 12 amino acids. Germline V gene data show CDR1 as SGHDT and CDR2 as YYEEEE. The CDR3, as DNA: TGTGCCAGCAGCCCATTCTTCGGTGAGCAGTTCTTC. This codes for CASSPFFGEQFF.

The chain couples TRBV4-1 to TRBJ2-3; tentatively, D is TRBD1 (6 bases). V lost 0 bases to trimming and J lost 2 bases, with 12 bases between them. CDR1 is MGHRA and CDR2 is YSYEKL in the germline V gene. The CDR3 runs to 16 residues. The CDR3 region is CASSQEDSQYTDTQYF. The CDR3 DNA sequence: TGCGCCAGCAGCCAAGAGGACAGCCAGTACACAGATACGCAGTATTTT.

The genes are TRBV7-9 and TRBJ1-2; D may be TRBD1 (5 bases). CDR3 length: 15 residues. Germline CDR1 and CDR2: SEHNR and FQNEAQ (reference sequence). V was pared by 0 bases and J by 7 bases, with 15 bases between. The CDR3 DNA is TGTGCCAGCAGCTTAGCGCGGGACGGAGCCACTGGCTACACCTTC. This translates into CASSLARDGATGYTF.

The V and J genes are TRBV6-5 and TRBJ1-4; 8 nucleotides align to TRBD1. Per the germline V gene, CDR1 is MNHEY and CDR2 is SVGAGI. V lost 5 bases, J lost 4 bases, and 9 bases stayed unmatched. The CDR3 extends over 16 amino acids. The CDR3 loop reads CASSPDREGLNEKLFF. For the CDR3, the DNA is TGTGCCAGCAGTCCGGACAGGGAGGGCCTTAATGAAAAACTGTTTTTT.

This clonotype was counted a few times. This chain links TRBV10-3 with TRBJ2-7; TRBD1 aligns across 9 bases. Germline values: CDR1 ENHRY, CDR2 SYGVKD. CDR3 size: 15 residues. V shed 6 bases and J 7 bases; nucleotides not matched to a gene: 13. The CDR3 spells CAIRSLNTGGGEQYF. The CDR3 nucleotides read TGTGCCATCAGAAGTCTTAACACAGGGGGCGGTGAGCAGTACTTC.

This clonotype came up a few times. The chain links TRBV6-5 to TRBJ1-2; TRBD1 matches at 7 bases. The J segment lost 3 bases and the V segment lost 5 bases, leaving 6 bases of the junction unmatched. Looked up from germline, CDR1 is MNHEY and CDR2 is SVGAGI. The CDR3 has 14 amino acids. In DNA, the CDR3 is TGTGCCAGCAGTACCCGACAGGGATACTATGGCTACACCTTC. The encoded protein is CASSTRQGYYGYTF.

This clonotype occurred a few times. This chain joins TRBV12-3 or TRBV12-4 and TRBJ1-2; D remains ambiguous. The CDR3 runs 14 residues. With 4 bases removed from V and 2 bases from J, the gap between germline ends came to 11 bases. This chain's CDR3 is CASSSLGSNYGYTF. CDR3 DNA sequence: TGTGCCAGCAGTTCCCTGGGGTCCAACTATGGCTACACCTTC.

In DNA, the CDR3 is TGTGCCAGCAGTCCAGATATAGCCAAAAACATTCAGTACTTC. This translates into CASSPDIAKNIQYF. The V call is TRBV12-3 or TRBV12-4, the J call TRBJ2-4; D gene ambiguous. The CDR3 has 14 residues. Trimming cost V 5 bases and J 0 bases, with 8 bases left between them.

The chain joins TRBV5-6 to TRBJ2-7; possibly TRBD2 for D (5 bases). With 4 bases removed from V and 6 bases from J, the gap between germline ends came to 17 bases. CDR3 length: 14 residues. Germline values: CDR1 SGHDT, CDR2 YYEEEE. As DNA, the CDR3 is TGTGCCAGCAGCCCCCTTGCGCGGGCGCCCGAGCAGTACTTC. This gives the protein CASSPLARAPEQYF.

A word on this clonotype: Since no conserved phenylalanine or tryptophan closes the CDR3, a read error is the likely cause. The DNA is omitted, as the CDR3 cannot be located on it reliably, and the CDR3 follows TCRdb's listing. This chain connects TRBV12-3 or TRBV12-4 to TRBJ2-3. The CDR3 length is 15 residues, termini included. The CDR3 spells CASSLGGLGTDTEYS.

The genes are TRBV12-3 or TRBV12-4 and TRBJ2-7, with 8 positions matching TRBD1. The CDR3 loop spans 16 amino acids. V shed 0 bases, J shed 2 bases, and the junction held 6 bases outside the gene matches. In nucleotides, the CDR3 is TGTGCCAGCAGTTTAGCGAGGACAGGGTCCCCCTACGAGCAGTACTTC. This gives the protein CASSLARTGSPYEQYF.

The gene calls are TRBV5-1 and TRBJ2-3; D might be TRBD2 (7 bases). The CDR3 is 15 amino acids. Per the germline V gene, CDR1 is SGHRS and CDR2 is YFSETQ. With 3 bases removed from V and 6 bases from J, the gap between germline ends came to 17 bases. CDR3 nucleotide sequence: TGCGCCAGCAGCTCCCAGGGACGGGGGGCGGATACGCAGTATTTT. Its protein product is CASSSQGRGADTQYF.

This clonotype was recorded a few times. The chain has TRBV20-1 and TRBJ2-1, with TRBD2 matching over 8 bases. V trimming: 3 bases; J trimming: 4 bases; junction bases outside the gene matches: 17. The germline gives CDR1 DFQATT, CDR2 SNEGSKA (reference sequence). CDR3 length equals 18 residues. CDR3 region: CSARRGARTGGLYNEQFF. The CDR3 DNA follows: TGCAGTGCTAGGCGAGGGGCTAGGACGGGGGGGTTATACAATGAGCAGTTCTTC.

This clonotype was seen a handful of times. The rearrangement links TRBV11-2 to TRBJ2-4; D remains ambiguous. This CDR3 comprises 16 residues. The V and J ends lost 0 bases and 5 bases respectively, with 14 bases between them. Germline values: CDR1 SGHAT, CDR2 FQNNGV. As DNA, the CDR3 is TGTGCCAGCAGCTTAGAGTCAGTAGGGAACGAAAACATTCAGTACTTC. Protein sequence: CASSLESVGNENIQYF. Together with reference TRBV11-2 and TRBJ2-4, the CDR3 gives the full variable domain: EAGVAQSPRYKIIEKRQSVAFWCNPISGHATLYWYQQILGQGPKLLIQFQNNGVVDDSQLPKDRFSAERLKGVDSTLKIQPAKLEDSAVYLCASSLESVGNENIQYFGAGTRLSVL.

This clonotype was seen a few times. The chain carries TRBV29-1 and TRBJ2-7; the D is unclear. V dropped 0 bases and J dropped 0 bases, with 6 bases sitting between them. Germline values: CDR1 SQVTM, CDR2 ANQGSEA. The CDR3 runs to 13 residues. The CDR3 sequence: CSVEDPLSYEQYF. The CDR3 DNA reads TGCAGCGTTGAAGATCCCCTCTCCTACGAGCAGTACTTC.

The genes are TRBV5-1 and TRBJ1-1; possibly TRBD1 for D (6 bases). From germline, CDR1 is SGHRS and CDR2 YFSETQ. Trimming removed 6 bases at V and 8 bases at J, with 11 bases between. The CDR3 length is 11 residues. DNA for the CDR3: TGCGCCAGCACCGACGGGACAGAAGCTTTCTTT. Encoded protein: CASTDGTEAFF.

This rearrangement joins TRBV9 to TRBJ2-7, with TRBD2 matching 9 bases. Germline CDR1 and CDR2: SGDLS and YYNGEE. J lost 2 bases, V lost 0 bases, and 6 bases had no gene match. This CDR3 contains 16 residues. CDR3 region: CASSVGRSSGAYEQYF. In nucleotides, the CDR3 is TGTGCCAGCAGCGTAGGTAGGTCTAGCGGGGCCTACGAGCAGTACTTC.

The V and J genes are TRBV10-3 and TRBJ1-5; D ambiguous. The CDR3 runs to 18 residues. The germline V and J ends were trimmed by 4 bases and 2 bases, with 21 bases remaining between them. Per the germline V gene, CDR1 is ENHRY and CDR2 is SYGVKD. The CDR3 here is CAISGPTNNPRGNQPQHF. The CDR3 DNA follows: TGTGCCATCAGTGGGCCGACAAACAACCCGAGGGGCAATCAGCCCCAGCATTTT.